This T cell receptor beta chain was captured by sequencing in a study of blood T cells in healthy people across ages. The study, taken as a whole, reports: With unsorted PBMCs, a conclusive comparison of naive versus antigen-experienced cells was not possible. Long-lived donors had more naive CD4+ cells and higher diversity than aged donors.

Alongside a J-beta primer mix, a sample-barcoded 5' primer served in a second PCR lasting roughly 7 to 12 cycles. Every cDNA molecule bore a tag from a template-switch adaptor containing 12 random nucleotides. Via MiXCR, TCRdb re-called the 5' RACE reads, giving one row per CDR3 protein. Of 730,000 or so distinct CDR3 sequences in the sample, 35% to 50% were seen once. On this clonotype itself: No antigen is known for it.

The CDR3 has 11 amino acids. CDR1 is SNHLY and CDR2 is FYNNEI in the germline V gene. V lost 9 bases to trimming and J lost 7 bases, with 13 bases between them. The source material was blood. The chain recombines TRBV2 with TRBJ2-7; D is possibly TRBD2 (6 bases). The sequence was obtained from an elderly man in good health. The CDR3 spells CASQGGNEQYF. DNA of the CDR3: TGTGCCAGTCAGGGAGGCAATGAGCAGTACTTC.